This passage covers 4 T cell receptor beta chains from one sample sequenced in a study of cytotoxic CD8 clonotypes in ibrutinib-treated CLL. The protocol was immunoSEQ multiplex PCR, while the TCRdb copy is restricted to in-frame clones and leaves out a portion. The sample lists roughly 15,000 clones; over 70% were seen once. Sequences were derived from PBMCs, sampled before ibrutinib treatment. These receptors were obtained from a human donor with chronic lymphocytic leukemia.

The rearrangement links TRBV10-2 to TRBJ1-4; D remains unclear. The CDR3 is 14 amino acids. Germline CDR1 WSHSY, CDR2 SAAADI. V lost 5 bases and J 0 bases, leaving 7 bases between the germline ends. The CDR3 reads CASSPSATNEKLFF. The DNA for the CDR3 is TGCGCCAGCAGTCCATCTGCAACTAATGAAAAACTGTTTTTT.

V gene TRBV7-2 combines with J gene TRBJ2-3, with TRBD2 matching 8 bases. Trimming at V came to 5 bases and at J to 4 bases, leaving 8 bases not matched to a gene. The CDR3 covers 15 residues. From germline, CDR1 is SGHTA and CDR2 FQGNSA. The CDR3 DNA sequence: TGTGCCAGCAGCACCGGGACTAGTGAAGCAGATACGCAGTATTTT. This translates into CASSTGTSEADTQYF.

The rearrangement joins TRBV6-5 to TRBJ2-5, with D unresolved. Germline V CDR1 and CDR2: MNHEY, SVGAGI. V was trimmed by 5 bases and J by 5 bases, leaving 12 bases between them. CDR3 length: 13 residues. The CDR3 DNA reads TGTGCCAGCAGTCCCTTAGGTCGGGAGACCCAGTACTTC. Its protein is CASSPLGRETQYF.

The chain combines TRBV28 with TRBJ2-7; TRBD2 matches 8 bases. J lost 4 bases, V lost 3 bases, and 5 bases had no gene match. The CDR3 runs to 14 residues. Germline V gene sequence: CDR1 MDHEN, CDR2 SYDVKM. The CDR3 DNA is TGTGCCAGCAGTTTCCTGGGGACTAGATACGAGCAGTACTTC. This codes for CASSFLGTRYEQYF.